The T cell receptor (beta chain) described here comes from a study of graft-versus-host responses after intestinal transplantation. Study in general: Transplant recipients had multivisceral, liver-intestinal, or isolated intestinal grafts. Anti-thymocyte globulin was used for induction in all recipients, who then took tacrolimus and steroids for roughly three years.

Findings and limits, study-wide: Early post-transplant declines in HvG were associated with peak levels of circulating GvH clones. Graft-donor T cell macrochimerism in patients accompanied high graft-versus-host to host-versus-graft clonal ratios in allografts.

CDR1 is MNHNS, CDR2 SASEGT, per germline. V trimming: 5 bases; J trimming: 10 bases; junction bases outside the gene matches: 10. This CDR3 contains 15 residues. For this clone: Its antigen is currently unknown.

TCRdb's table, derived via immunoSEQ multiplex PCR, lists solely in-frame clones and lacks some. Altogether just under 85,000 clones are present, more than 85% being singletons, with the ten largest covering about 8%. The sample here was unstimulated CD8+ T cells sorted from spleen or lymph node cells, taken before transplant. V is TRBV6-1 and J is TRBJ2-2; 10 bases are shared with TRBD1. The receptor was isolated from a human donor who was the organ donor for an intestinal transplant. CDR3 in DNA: TGTGCCAGCAGTACAGGGACAGGGGTTACGAAGGAGCTGTTTTTT. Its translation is CASSTGTGVTKELFF.